This TCR beta chain stems from a study of radiation and T cells in renal cell carcinoma. TCRdb's copy holds only in-frame clones and misses some; the assay was immunoSEQ multiplex PCR. The profile covers about 130,000 clones, with around 81% appearing a single time and roughly 6% taken by the ten largest. Comments on this clone: Its specificity is not known.

Whole-study results and caveats: From baseline, blood top tumor clonotypes peaked at 2 weeks post-radiation.

This CDR3 has 14 amino acids. From germline, CDR1 is ENHRY and CDR2 SYGVKD. J was trimmed by 4 bases and V by 6 bases; bases with no gene match: 6. Time point: blood 2 weeks post-SBRT. Treatment noted: 15 Gy SBRT to primary tumor, nephrectomy 4 weeks later. The clonotype comes from a man aged 50 to 60 with renal cell carcinoma. The source material was blood, sampled from a patient whose treatment included radiotherapy and nephrectomy. The chain links TRBV10-3 to TRBJ2-5; 9 nucleotides align to TRBD1. The CDR3 DNA reads TGTGCCATCAGCGCCGGGACAGGGTTAGAGACCCAGTACTTC. Translated, it gives CAISAGTGLETQYF.